The sequence of this T cell receptor beta chain was determined in a study of cytomegalovirus exposure and HLA in healthy donors. In this sample, this clone turned up a few times. PCR amplification relied on 60 Vbeta primers (plus 13 Jbeta primers). Only in-frame clones appear in the TCRdb table, and some are missing; sequencing was by immunoSEQ multiplex PCR. The top ten hold roughly 4% of the sample, which has 270,000 or so clones, 80% to 90% seen once. Trimming shortened V by 3 bases and J by 0 bases, and 8 bases separated the two germline ends. The CDR3 totals 14 residues. Germline lookup yields CDR1 MGHRA and CDR2 YSYEKL.

This TCR was sampled from a man in his forties in good health and CMV-seropositive. The sequencing input was PBMCs. The V and J genes are TRBV4-1 and TRBJ1-1; the D is unclear. CDR3 region: CASSHRTVNTEAFF. DNA for the CDR3: TGCGCCAGCAGCCACCGAACAGTGAACACTGAAGCTTTCTTT.